The sequence of this T cell receptor beta chain was determined in a study of OX40 agonist ivuxolimab in advanced cancers. Study-level information: Intravenous ivuxolimab was administered to patients every 2 weeks at 0.01 to 10 mg/kg.

As concerns this clone: Its antigen is not known.

Only in-frame clones appear in the TCRdb table, and some are missing; sequencing was by immunoSEQ multiplex PCR. The table lists about 39,000 clones, 90% to 95% of them singletons. Study conclusions and caveats: Partial responders dosed at 0.1-3.0 mg/kg displayed clonal expansion ranking among the lowest. Clonal expansion from baseline to week 6 occurred in both CD4+ and CD8+ T cells. It was not determined which antigens were specifically recognized by the peripheral T cells that had undergone clonal expansion.

Trimming stripped 5 bases from V and 4 bases from J, with 17 bases between. The CDR3 covers 15 residues. Germline-derived CDR1 and CDR2 are LNHDA and SQIVND (reference sequence). Sequencing used CD4+ or CD8+ T cells sorted from blood, obtained in a trial of the OX40 agonist ivuxolimab. This receptor was identified in an adult with an advanced solid tumor such as melanoma, head and neck, liver or kidney cancer. The chain joins TRBV19 to TRBJ1-1; no definite D call. CDR3 region: CASSESGWVGTEAFF. For the CDR3, the DNA is TGTGCCAGTAGTGAATCGGGCTGGGTGGGCACTGAAGCTTTCTTT.